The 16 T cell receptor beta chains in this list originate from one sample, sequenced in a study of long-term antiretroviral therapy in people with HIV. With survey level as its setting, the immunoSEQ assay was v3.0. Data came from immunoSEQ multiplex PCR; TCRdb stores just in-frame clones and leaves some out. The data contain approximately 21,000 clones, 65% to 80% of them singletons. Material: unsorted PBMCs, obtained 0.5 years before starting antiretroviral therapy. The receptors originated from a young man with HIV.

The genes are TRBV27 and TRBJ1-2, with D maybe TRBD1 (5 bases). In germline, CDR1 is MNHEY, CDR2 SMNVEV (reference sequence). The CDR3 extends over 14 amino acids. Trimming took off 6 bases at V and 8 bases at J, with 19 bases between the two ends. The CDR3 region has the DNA TGTGCCAGCAGCACCGGGACCGGCGGTTTGGGCTACACCTTC. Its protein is CASSTGTGGLGYTF.

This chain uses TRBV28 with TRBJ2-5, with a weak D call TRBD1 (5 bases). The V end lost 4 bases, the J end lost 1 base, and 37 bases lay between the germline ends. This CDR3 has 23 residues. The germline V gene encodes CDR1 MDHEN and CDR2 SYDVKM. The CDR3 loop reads CASSWLIQLGPDSNNVPQETQYF. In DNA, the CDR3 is TGTGCCAGCAGTTGGCTAATTCAACTTGGGCCAGACAGTAACAACGTCCCCCAAGAGACCCAGTACTTC.

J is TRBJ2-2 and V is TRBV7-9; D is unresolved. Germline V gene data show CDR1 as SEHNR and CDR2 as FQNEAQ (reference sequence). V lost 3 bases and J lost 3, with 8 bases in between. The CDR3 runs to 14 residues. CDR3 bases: TGTGCCAGCAGCTTGGGCGAGCACACCGGGGAGCTGTTTTTT. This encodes CASSLGEHTGELFF.

The CDR3 protein is CASSEDSYYGYTF. Here the CDR3 DNA reads TGTGCCAGTAGTGAGGACAGCTACTATGGCTACACCTTC. V is TRBV19 and J is TRBJ1-2; weak D call: TRBD1 (6 bases). V lost 5 bases and J 3 bases, leaving 10 bases between the germline ends. This CDR3 has 13 residues. Germline assignment: CDR1 LNHDA and CDR2 SQIVND (reference sequence). The full variable domain, in which reference TRBV19 and TRBJ1-2 provide the parts outside the CDR3, is DGGITQSPKYLFRKEGQNVTLSCEQNLNHDAMYWYRQDPGQGLRLIYYSQIVNDFQKGDIAEGYSVSREKKESFPLTVTSAQKNPTAFYLCASSEDSYYGYTFGSGTRLTVV.

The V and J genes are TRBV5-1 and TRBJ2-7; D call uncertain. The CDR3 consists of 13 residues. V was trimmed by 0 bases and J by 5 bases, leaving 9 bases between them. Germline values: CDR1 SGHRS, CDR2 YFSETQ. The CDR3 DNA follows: TGCGCCAGCAGCTTGGATGGTTTCAACGAGCAGTACTTC. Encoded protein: CASSLDGFNEQYF. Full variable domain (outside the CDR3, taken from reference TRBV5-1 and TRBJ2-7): KAGVTQTPRYLIKTRGQQVTLSCSPISGHRSVSWYQQTPGQGLQFLFEYFSETQRNKGNFPGRFSGRQFSNSRSEMNVSTLELGDSALYLCASSLDGFNEQYFGPGTRLTVT.

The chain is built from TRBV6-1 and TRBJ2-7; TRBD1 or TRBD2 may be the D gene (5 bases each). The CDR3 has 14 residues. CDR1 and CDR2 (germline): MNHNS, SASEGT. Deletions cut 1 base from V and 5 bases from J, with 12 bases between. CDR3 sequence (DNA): TGTGCCAGCAGTGAAGGGGCAGGGAGCGACGAGCAGTACTTC. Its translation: CASSEGAGSDEQYF.

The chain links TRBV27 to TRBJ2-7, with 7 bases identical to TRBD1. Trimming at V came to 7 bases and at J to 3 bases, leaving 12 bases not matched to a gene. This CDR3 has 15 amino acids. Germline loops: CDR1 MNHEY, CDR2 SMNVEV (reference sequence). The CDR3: CASTSRPGQIYEQYF. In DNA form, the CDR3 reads TGTGCCAGCACCTCTCGACCGGGACAGATCTACGAGCAGTACTTC.

The CDR3 spells CASSLGDYSYEQYF. CDR3 sequence (DNA): TGTGCCAGCAGCTTAGGGGACTACTCCTACGAGCAGTACTTC. The chain recombines TRBV7-6 with TRBJ2-7; 7 bases are shared with TRBD2. The CDR3 totals 14 residues. Germline V gives CDR1 SGHVS, CDR2 FNYEAQ. The V gene end was trimmed by 1 base and the J gene end by 0 bases; junction bases not matched to a gene: 0.

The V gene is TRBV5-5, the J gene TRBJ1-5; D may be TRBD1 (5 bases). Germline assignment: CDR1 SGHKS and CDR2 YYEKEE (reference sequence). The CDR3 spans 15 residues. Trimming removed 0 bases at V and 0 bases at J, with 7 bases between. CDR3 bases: TGTGCCAGCAGCTTGGAGGGGTATAGCAATCAGCCCCAGCATTTT. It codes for CASSLEGYSNQPQHF.

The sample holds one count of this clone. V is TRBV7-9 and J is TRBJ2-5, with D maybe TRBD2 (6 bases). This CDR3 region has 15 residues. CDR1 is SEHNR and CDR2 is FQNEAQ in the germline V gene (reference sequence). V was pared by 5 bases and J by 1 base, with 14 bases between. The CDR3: CASSPRRGAQETQYF. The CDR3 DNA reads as TGTGCCAGCAGCCCACGGCGCGGGGCCCAAGAGACCCAGTACTTC.

The CDR3 sequence is CASSPLSGSDEQYF. CDR3 sequence (DNA): TGTGCCAGCAGCCCCCTTAGCGGGAGCGACGAGCAGTACTTC. This chain uses TRBV7-3 with TRBJ2-7, with 9 nucleotides matching TRBD2. J lost 5 bases, V lost 5 bases, and 7 bases had no gene match. The germline V gene has CDR1 SGHTA and CDR2 FQGTGA. The CDR3 has 14 residues.

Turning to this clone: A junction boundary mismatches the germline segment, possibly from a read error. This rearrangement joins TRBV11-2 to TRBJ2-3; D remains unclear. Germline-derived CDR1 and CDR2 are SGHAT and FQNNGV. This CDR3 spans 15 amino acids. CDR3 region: CASSFRGRPTDSQYF. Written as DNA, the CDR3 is TGTGCCAGCAGCTTTCGTGGTCGCCCCACAGATTCGCAGTATTTT. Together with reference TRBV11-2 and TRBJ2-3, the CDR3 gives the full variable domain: EAGVAQSPRYKIIEKRQSVAFWCNPISGHATLYWYQQILGQGPKLLIQFQNNGVVDDSQLPKDRFSAERLKGVDSTLKIQPAKLEDSAVYLCASSFRGRPTDSQYFGPGTRLTVL.

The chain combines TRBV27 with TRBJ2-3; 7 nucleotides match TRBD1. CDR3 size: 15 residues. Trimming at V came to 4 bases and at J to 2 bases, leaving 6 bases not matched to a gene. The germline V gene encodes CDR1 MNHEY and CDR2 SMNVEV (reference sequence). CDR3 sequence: CASSSTGSNTDTQYF. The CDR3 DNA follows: TGTGCCAGCAGTTCGACAGGGAGTAACACAGATACGCAGTATTTT.

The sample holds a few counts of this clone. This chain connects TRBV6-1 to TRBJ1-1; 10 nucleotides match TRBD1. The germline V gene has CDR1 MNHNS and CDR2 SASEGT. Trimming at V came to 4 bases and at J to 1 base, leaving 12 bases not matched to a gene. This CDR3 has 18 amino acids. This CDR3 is CASSAFPGQGFGNTEAFF. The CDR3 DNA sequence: TGTGCCAGCAGTGCCTTCCCGGGACAGGGGTTCGGGAACACTGAAGCTTTCTTT.

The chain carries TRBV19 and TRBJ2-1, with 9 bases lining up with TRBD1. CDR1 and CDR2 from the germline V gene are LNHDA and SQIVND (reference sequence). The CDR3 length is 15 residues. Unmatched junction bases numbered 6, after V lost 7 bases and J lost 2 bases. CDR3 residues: CASKQGAGPYNEQFF. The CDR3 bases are TGTGCCAGTAAACAGGGGGCCGGCCCCTACAATGAGCAGTTCTTC.

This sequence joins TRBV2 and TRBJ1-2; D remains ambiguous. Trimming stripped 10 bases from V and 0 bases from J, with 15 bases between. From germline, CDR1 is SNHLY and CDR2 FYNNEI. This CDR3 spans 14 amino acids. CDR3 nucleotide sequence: TGTGCCATCCTAATGACACCACCTAACTATGGCTACACCTTC. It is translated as CAILMTPPNYGYTF.